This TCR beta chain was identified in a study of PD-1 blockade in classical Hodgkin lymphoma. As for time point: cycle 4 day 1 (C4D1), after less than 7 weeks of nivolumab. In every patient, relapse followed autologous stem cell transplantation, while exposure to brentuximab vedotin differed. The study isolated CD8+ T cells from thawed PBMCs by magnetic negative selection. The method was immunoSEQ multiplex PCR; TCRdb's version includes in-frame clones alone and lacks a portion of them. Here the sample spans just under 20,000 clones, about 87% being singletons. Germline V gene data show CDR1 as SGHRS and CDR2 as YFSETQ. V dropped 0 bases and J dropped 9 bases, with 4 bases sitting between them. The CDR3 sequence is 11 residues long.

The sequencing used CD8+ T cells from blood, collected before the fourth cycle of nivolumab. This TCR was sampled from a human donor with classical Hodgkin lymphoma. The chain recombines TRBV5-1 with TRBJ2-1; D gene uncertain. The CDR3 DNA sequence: TGCGCCAGCAGCTTGGGACTTGAGCAGTTCTTC. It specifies CASSLGLEQFF.